A single sample is the source of the 10 T cell receptor beta chains below, sequenced in a study of CD8 T cells in ankylosing spondylitis. TCRdb re-called the 5' RACE reads with MiXCR, one entry per CDR3 protein. The table shows under 300,000 distinct CDR3 sequences, with under 20% occurring only once. Source material: blood, either unsorted or a sorted T cell fraction (not recorded which). The receptors originated from a male donor with ankylosing spondylitis or in good health (not recorded which).

The chain uses TRBV15 and TRBJ2-3; a possible D gene is TRBD2 (6 bases). The V and J ends lost 5 bases and 4 bases respectively, with 10 bases between them. From germline, CDR1 is LNHNV and CDR2 YYDKDF (reference sequence). The CDR3 totals 13 residues. The CDR3 sequence: CATSERRADTQYF. The CDR3 coding sequence is TGTGCCACCAGCGAACGGAGGGCAGATACGCAGTATTTT.

The rearrangement uses TRBV15 and TRBJ1-1; D is undetermined. CDR1 and CDR2 from the germline V gene are LNHNV and YYDKDF (reference sequence). Trimming took 3 bases from V and 0 from J, leaving 11 bases between them. The CDR3 sequence is 15 residues long. CDR3 region: CATSRGRELNTEAFF. DNA for the CDR3: TGTGCCACCAGCAGGGGGAGGGAACTGAACACTGAAGCTTTCTTT.

The chain carries TRBV7-6 and TRBJ2-2, with 8 bases fitting TRBD2. J lost 5 bases, V lost 11 bases, and 7 bases had no gene match. This CDR3 contains 13 residues. Germline-derived CDR1 and CDR2 are SGHVS and FNYEAQ. The DNA of the CDR3 is TGTGCCTCAACTAGCGGAGATACCGGGGAGCTGTTTTTT. Residues: CASTSGDTGELFF.

A few counts support this clonotype. The chain has TRBV20-1 and TRBJ2-7, with TRBD2 matching over 7 bases. CDR1 is DFQATT, CDR2 SNEGSKA, per germline (reference sequence). V was pared by 1 base and J by 2 bases, with 8 bases of the junction left unmatched. The CDR3 has 15 amino acids. CDR3: CSARVPTSAPYEQYF. In DNA form, the CDR3 reads TGCAGTGCTAGAGTTCCAACTAGCGCCCCCTACGAGCAGTACTTC.

This clonotype has just a few counts. The J gene is TRBJ2-7, the V gene TRBV7-9, with a tentative D call TRBD2 (6 bases). This CDR3 has 14 amino acids. CDR1 is SEHNR and CDR2 is FQNEAQ in the germline V gene (reference sequence). V was clipped by 5 bases and J by 3 bases, with 14 bases between them. The CDR3 sequence is CASSTYGGGYEQYF. The DNA for the CDR3 is TGTGCCAGCAGCACTTACGGGGGTGGCTACGAGCAGTACTTC.

In this sample, this clonotype turned up a few times. The gene calls are TRBV27 and TRBJ1-4; the match to TRBD1 covers 10 bases. This CDR3 is 15 amino acids long. Unmatched junction bases numbered 8, after V lost 6 bases and J lost 7 bases. CDR1 and CDR2 from the germline V gene are MNHEY and SMNVEV (reference sequence). DNA for the CDR3: TGTGCCAGCAGCTACGACAGGGGGCGGCTTGAAAAACTGTTTTTT. This translates into CASSYDRGRLEKLFF.

Points on this clonotype: Germline is not matched at one junction end, which may reflect a read error. The CDR3 reads CASSLSGLAREQYF. Here the CDR3 DNA reads TGTGCCAGCAGTCTATCGGGACTAGCGAGGGAGCAGTACTTC. The chain employs TRBV27 and TRBJ2-7; 10 nucleotides line up with TRBD2. Germline CDR1 reads MNHEY; CDR2 reads SMNVEV (reference sequence). The CDR3 spans 14 residues.

This clonotype showed up just a few times. The V gene is TRBV7-6, the J gene TRBJ2-3; 10 nucleotides match TRBD2. Looked up from germline, CDR1 is SGHVS and CDR2 is FNYEAQ. The CDR3 loop spans 17 amino acids. V trimming: 4 bases; J trimming: 1 base; junction bases outside the gene matches: 8. CDR3 region: CASSSSSGTSGTDTQYF. CDR3 sequence (DNA): TGTGCCAGCAGCTCAAGCTCCGGGACTAGCGGCACAGATACGCAGTATTTT.

This clonotype showed up just a few times. The rearrangement uses TRBV9 and TRBJ2-1, with unresolved D. CDR1 is SGDLS, CDR2 YYNGEE, per germline. Trimming took 0 bases from V and 9 from J, leaving 13 bases between them. The length of the CDR3 is 14 residues. The CDR3 is CASSVGLDDREQFF. Here the CDR3 DNA reads TGTGCCAGCAGCGTAGGCCTAGACGATCGTGAGCAGTTCTTC.

The rearrangement joins TRBV6-5 to TRBJ2-3, with D hard to call. The CDR3 totals 14 residues. The germline gives CDR1 MNHEY, CDR2 SVGAGI. V lost 2 bases and J lost 2, with 8 bases in between. CDR3 region: CASSYAQPTDTQYF. Here the CDR3 DNA reads TGTGCCAGCAGTTACGCCCAACCCACAGATACGCAGTATTTT.